This passage covers 15 T cell receptor beta chains from one sample sequenced in a study of blood T cells in healthy people across ages (dated by TCRdb to about 2015). Libraries were constructed by 5' RACE. TCRdb names Illumina HiSeq 2500 as the instrument used. A second PCR of roughly 7 to 11 cycles was performed with a sample-barcoded 5' primer and a J-beta primer mix. TCRdb reprocessed the public reads (quality trimming at Q25 with fastp, clone calling with MiXCR) and kept in-frame beta chains. Entries are consolidated by CDR3 protein sequence, retaining the most common genes and DNA. The sample table shows some 1,500,000 distinct CDR3 sequences, and 42% are seen once. The leading ten clones occupy 4% of the sample. Sequencing was carried out using blood. Receptors were obtained from a woman aged 18-30 years in good health.

This clonotype was seen a handful of times. At one of its ends the junction is not consistent with the germline gene, which may arise from a read error. The rearrangement joins TRBV4-3 to TRBJ2-5, with unresolved D. The DNA end is more similar to TRBJ2-7, so the J call may be wrong. Germline V lookup: CDR1 LGHNA, CDR2 YSLEER. This CDR3 is 14 amino acids long. The CDR3 nucleotides read TGCGCCAGCAGGCAAGAAGTGGTGGCCTACGAGCAGTACTTC. This encodes CASRQEVVAYEQYF.

CDR3 coding DNA: TGCGCCAGCAGGAAGACAGGGGGGAGACAGTATTTT. This translates into CASRKTGGRQYF. This chain uses TRBV10-1 with TRBJ2-3, with 9 nucleotides matching TRBD1. Trimming cost V 6 bases and J 12 bases; bases outside gene matches: 7. Germline CDR1 WNHNN, CDR2 SYGVQD (reference sequence). The CDR3 contains 12 residues.

The V gene is TRBV6-4, the J gene TRBJ2-3, with TRBD1 identical over 7 bases. Germline V gene sequence: CDR1 MRHNA, CDR2 SNTAGT. CDR3 length: 13 residues. V lost 5 bases to trimming and J lost 5 bases; unmatched junction nucleotides: 4. The CDR3 is CASSLGDRDTQYF. The CDR3 DNA reads as TGTGCCAGCAGTCTAGGGGACAGAGATACGCAGTATTTT.

The V gene is TRBV20-1, the J gene TRBJ1-1, with D unclear. The germline V gene has CDR1 DFQATT and CDR2 SNEGSKA (reference sequence). This CDR3 comprises 13 residues. Trimming took 3 bases from V and 8 from J, leaving 16 bases between them. This CDR3 is CSASKPAGGEAFF. DNA for the CDR3: TGCAGTGCTAGTAAACCGGCTGGAGGGGAAGCTTTCTTT.

This clonotype was seen more than once but under ten times. CDR3 DNA: TGCGCCAGCAGCAGGGGGGACAGCAACTATGGCTACACCTTC. This gives the protein CASSRGDSNYGYTF. This rearrangement joins TRBV5-1 to TRBJ1-2; 7 positions agree with TRBD1. After removal of 4 bases from V and 2 bases from J, the junction contained 5 bases not matched to a gene. Germline loops: CDR1 SGHRS, CDR2 YFSETQ. The CDR3 is made up of 14 amino acids. The variable domain in full, completed from reference TRBV5-1 and TRBJ1-2, reads KAGVTQTPRYLIKTRGQQVTLSCSPISGHRSVSWYQQTPGQGLQFLFEYFSETQRNKGNFPGRFSGRQFSNSRSEMNVSTLELGDSALYLCASSRGDSNYGYTFGSGTRLTVV.

This chain joins TRBV4-3 and TRBJ2-2, with D hard to call. The CDR3 runs 17 residues. Germline-derived CDR1 and CDR2 are LGHNA and YSLEER. Deletions cut 0 bases from V and 4 bases from J, with 15 bases between. The CDR3 coding sequence is TGCGCCAGCAGCCAAGATAGGATCGGCTTTTCCACCGGGGAGCTGTTTTTT. The encoded protein is CASSQDRIGFSTGELFF.

Only a few counts were recorded for this clonotype. The V call is TRBV7-2, the J call TRBJ2-7, with TRBD2 as a possible D gene (7 bases). This CDR3 has 16 amino acids. The ends were cut back, 5 bases at V and 6 bases at J, with 23 bases in the middle. CDR1 is SGHTA and CDR2 is FQGNSA in the germline V gene. CDR3 sequence (DNA): TGTGCCAGCAGCCTAGACGTGGGCGGGGGCCTCCTCGAGCAGTACTTC. As protein: CASSLDVGGGLLEQYF.

The genes are TRBV6-5 and TRBJ2-1; possibly TRBD2 for D (5 bases). The DNA end lines up better with TRBJ2-7; the J call may be wrong. The CDR3 loop spans 15 amino acids. Germline V gene sequence: CDR1 MNHEY, CDR2 SVGAGI. The CDR3 protein is CASSYSQPQTGEQYF. The CDR3 coding sequence is TGTGCCAGCAGTTACTCGCAGCCCCAAACGGGGGAGCAGTACTTC.

CDR3 residues: CASSSSLSGSTYNEQFF. CDR3 DNA: TGTGCCAGCAGCTCCTCCCTTAGCGGTTCGACCTACAATGAGCAGTTCTTC. The rearrangement uses TRBV7-9 and TRBJ2-1, with a weak D call TRBD2 (6 bases). The CDR3 runs to 17 residues. Germline V gene sequence: CDR1 SEHNR, CDR2 FQNEAQ (reference sequence). V lost 4 bases, J lost 2 bases, and 18 bases lay in between.

This clonotype was recorded only once. The chain uses TRBV2 and TRBJ1-1; no clear D gene. CDR3 length equals 14 residues. V was shortened by 4 bases and J by 0 bases, with 9 bases between the two germline ends. Germline V gene lookup returns CDR1 SNHLY and CDR2 FYNNEI. CDR3 loop: CASSANGLNTEAFF. DNA of the CDR3: TGTGCCAGCAGTGCAAATGGGCTGAACACTGAAGCTTTCTTT.

The CDR3 spells CSAGDRKETQYF. CDR3 coding DNA: TGCAGTGCTGGGGACAGAAAAGAGACCCAGTACTTC. The chain carries TRBV20-1 and TRBJ2-5; 7 nucleotides line up with TRBD1. CDR3 length: 12 amino acids. Trimming took 5 bases from V and 3 from J; bases not matched to a gene: 3. The germline gives CDR1 DFQATT, CDR2 SNEGSKA (reference sequence).

This clonotype occurred a few times. This chain joins TRBV7-2 and TRBJ2-4; 10 bases fit TRBD2. The J call may be incorrect, as the DNA end agrees better with TRBJ2-7. Germline CDR1 and CDR2: SGHTA and FQGNSA. The CDR3 runs to 16 residues. CDR3 nucleotide sequence: TGTGCCAGCAGCTTAGTCCCTAGCGGGAGTTTGTACGAGCAGTACTTC. Its translation is CASSLVPSGSLYEQYF.

The rearrangement links TRBV20-1 to TRBJ1-2; unclear D gene. Germline V CDR1 and CDR2: DFQATT, SNEGSKA (reference sequence). CDR3 length: 12 residues. Trimming pared 6 bases from V and 4 bases from J, leaving 12 bases between. CDR3 nucleotide sequence: TGCAGTGCCAACCGGGAAGCCTATGGCTACACCTTC. Translating it yields CSANREAYGYTF.

This clonotype was found many times. The chain joins TRBV7-2 to TRBJ2-5; a possible D gene is TRBD2 (6 bases). The CDR3 is 16 amino acids. Trimming stripped 1 base from V and 1 base from J, with 13 bases between. Germline loops: CDR1 SGHTA, CDR2 FQGNSA. CDR3 region: CASSLVPGAFQETQYF. DNA of the CDR3: TGTGCCAGCAGCTTAGTACCGGGAGCCTTCCAAGAGACCCAGTACTTC.

V and J are TRBV30 and TRBJ1-5, with D tentatively TRBD1 (5 bases). The CDR3 covers 13 residues. With 2 bases removed from V and 7 bases from J, the gap between germline ends came to 12 bases. Per germline, CDR1 GTSNPN and CDR2 SVGIG (reference sequence). CDR3 region: CAWSKGPRQPQHF. The CDR3 coding sequence is TGTGCCTGGAGTAAGGGACCGCGGCAGCCCCAGCATTTT. The full variable domain, with the rest looked up from reference TRBV30 and TRBJ1-5, is SQTIHQWPATLVQPVGSPLSLECTVEGTSNPNLYWYRQAAGRGLQLLFYSVGIGQISSEVPQNLSASRPQDRQFILSSKKLLLSDSGFYLCAWSKGPRQPQHFGDGTRLSIL.